This TCR beta chain was sequenced in a study of shared clonotypes between healthy human individuals. The CDR3 length is 13 residues. The V gene's germline CDR1 is SNHLY and CDR2 FYNNEI. Trimming cost V 4 bases and J 3 bases, with 7 bases left between them. Profiled with immunoSEQ multiplex PCR; TCRdb holds only in-frame clones, not every one. This sample has about 79,000 clones, with roughly three fifths found just once. CD8 memory was a combination of CD45RO+ cells and CCR7-negative CD45RA+ TemRA cells. The receptor was derived from a man under 40 in good health. The sample consisted of memory CD8+ T cells sorted from blood. Subset described: CD45RO+ cells pooled with CCR7-negative TemRA cells. V gene TRBV2 combines with J gene TRBJ2-1; D call uncertain. In DNA, the CDR3 is TGTGCCAGCAGTGCTCAGAGCTACAATGAGCAGTTCTTC. As protein: CASSAQSYNEQFF.